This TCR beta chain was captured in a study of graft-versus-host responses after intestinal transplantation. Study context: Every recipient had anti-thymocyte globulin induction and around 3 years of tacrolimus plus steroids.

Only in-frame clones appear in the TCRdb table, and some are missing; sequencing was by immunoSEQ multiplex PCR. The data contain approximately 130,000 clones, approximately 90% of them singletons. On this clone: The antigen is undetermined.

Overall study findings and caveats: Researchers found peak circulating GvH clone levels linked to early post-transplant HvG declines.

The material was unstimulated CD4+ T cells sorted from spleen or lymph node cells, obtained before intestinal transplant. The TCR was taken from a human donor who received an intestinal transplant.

In nucleotides, the CDR3 is TGTGCCAGCAGCGAAGGACTATTTTCCACAGATACGCAGTATTTT. Translated, it gives CASSEGLFSTDTQYF. The V call is TRBV7-7, the J call TRBJ2-3; D possibly corresponds to TRBD2 (6 bases). V lost 5 bases and J lost 2, with 14 bases in between. Germline V gene data show CDR1 as SSHAT and CDR2 as FNYEAQ (reference sequence). CDR3 length: 15 amino acids.